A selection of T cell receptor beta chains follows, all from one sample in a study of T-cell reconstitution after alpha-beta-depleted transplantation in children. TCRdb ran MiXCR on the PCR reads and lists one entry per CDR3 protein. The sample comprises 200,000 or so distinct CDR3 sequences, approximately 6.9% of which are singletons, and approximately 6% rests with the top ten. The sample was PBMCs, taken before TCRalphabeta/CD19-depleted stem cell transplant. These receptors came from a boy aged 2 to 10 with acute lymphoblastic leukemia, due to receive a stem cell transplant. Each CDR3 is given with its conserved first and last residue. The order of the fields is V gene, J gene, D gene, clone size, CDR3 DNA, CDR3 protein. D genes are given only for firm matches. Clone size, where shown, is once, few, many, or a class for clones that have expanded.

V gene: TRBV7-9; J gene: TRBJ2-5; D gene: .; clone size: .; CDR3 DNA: TGTGCCAGCAGATCCTCCGGGAGAGCCGGGGGAGAGACCCAGTACTTC; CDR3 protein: CASRSSGRAGGETQYF
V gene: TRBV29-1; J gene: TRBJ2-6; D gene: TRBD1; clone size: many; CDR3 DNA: TGCAGCGTTTCGGGACAGGGCCTCTCTGGGGCCAACGTCCTGACTTTC; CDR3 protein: CSVSGQGLSGANVLTF
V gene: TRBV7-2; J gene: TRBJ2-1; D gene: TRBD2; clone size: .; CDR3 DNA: TGTGCCAGCAGCATTAAGGGACTAGCCGGTTACAATGAGCAGTTCTTC; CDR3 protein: CASSIKGLAGYNEQFF
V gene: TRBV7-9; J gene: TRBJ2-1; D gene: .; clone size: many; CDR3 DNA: TGTGCCAGCAGCTCCGGCGGGTGGGACAATGAGCAGTTCTTC; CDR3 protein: CASSSGGWDNEQFF
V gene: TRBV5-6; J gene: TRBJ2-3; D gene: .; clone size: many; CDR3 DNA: TGTGCCAGCAGCTTGGAAGGGGGTACGACAGATACGCAGTATTTT; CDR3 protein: CASSLEGGTTDTQYF
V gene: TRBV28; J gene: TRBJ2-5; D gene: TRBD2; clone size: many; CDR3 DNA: TGTGCCAGCAAATTAGCGGGGGGACGAGAGACCCAGTACTTC; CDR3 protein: CASKLAGGRETQYF
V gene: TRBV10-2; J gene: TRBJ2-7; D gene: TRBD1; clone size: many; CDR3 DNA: TGCGCCAGCAGTGAGTCTCCGGGATGGACCGGGACAGGGAGCCACGAGCAGTACTTC; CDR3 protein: CASSESPGWTGTGSHEQYF
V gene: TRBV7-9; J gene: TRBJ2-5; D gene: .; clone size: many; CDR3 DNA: TGTGCCAGCAGCTTGGCCCAAGAGACCCAGTACTTC; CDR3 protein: CASSLAQETQYF
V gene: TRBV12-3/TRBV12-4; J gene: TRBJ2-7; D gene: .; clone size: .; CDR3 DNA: TGTGCCAGCAGTTCCGGAGTAACAGGTGCCTCATACGAGCAGTACTTC; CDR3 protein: CASSSGVTGASYEQYF
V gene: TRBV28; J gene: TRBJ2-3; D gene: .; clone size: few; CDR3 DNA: TGTGCCAGCAGTTTTTTCGTACGGGAGTCTGGGGCAGATACGCAGTATTTT; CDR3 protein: CASSFFVRESGADTQYF
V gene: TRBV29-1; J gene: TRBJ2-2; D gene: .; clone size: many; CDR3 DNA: TGCAGTGGTGGGGGAGACAGGGTCGGGGGCACCGGGGAGCTGTTTTTT; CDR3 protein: CSGGGDRVGGTGELFF
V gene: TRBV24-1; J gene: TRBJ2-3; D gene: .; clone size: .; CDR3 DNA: TGTGCCACCAGTGATTTTAGCAGGGGCACAGATACGCAGTATTTT; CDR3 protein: CATSDFSRGTDTQYF
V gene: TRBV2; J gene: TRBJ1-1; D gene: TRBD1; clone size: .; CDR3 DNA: TGTGCCAGCACGCAGGGGGCGGGTGTCACTGAAGCTTTCTTT; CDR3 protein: CASTQGAGVTEAFF
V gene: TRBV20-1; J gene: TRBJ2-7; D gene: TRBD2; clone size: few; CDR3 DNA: TGCAGTGTCCTTACTATCCTAGCGGGCCAGGTGGGGTACTTC; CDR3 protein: CSVLTILAGQVGYF
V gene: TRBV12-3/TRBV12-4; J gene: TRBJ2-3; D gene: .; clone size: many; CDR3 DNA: TGTGCCAGCAGTTTACTTGTGGGAGGCACAGATACGCAGTATTTT; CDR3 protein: CASSLLVGGTDTQYF
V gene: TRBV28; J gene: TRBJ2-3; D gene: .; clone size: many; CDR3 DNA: TGTGCCAGCAGTTCGGGCATGAATACGCAGTATTTT; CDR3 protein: CASSSGMNTQYF
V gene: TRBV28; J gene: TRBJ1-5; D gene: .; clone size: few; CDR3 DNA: TGTGCCAGCAGTTGGACACTTAGCAATCAGCCCCAGCATTTT; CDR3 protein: CASSWTLSNQPQHF
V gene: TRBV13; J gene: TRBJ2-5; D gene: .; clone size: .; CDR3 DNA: TGTGCCAGCAGCGCGACCGGTTCGCAAGAGACCCAGTACTTC; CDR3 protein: CASSATGSQETQYF
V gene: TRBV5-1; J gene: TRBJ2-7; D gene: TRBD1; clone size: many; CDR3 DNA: TGCGCCAGCAGCGTCTCCCGGGACAGGGTACCCTACGAGCAGTACTTC; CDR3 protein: CASSVSRDRVPYEQYF
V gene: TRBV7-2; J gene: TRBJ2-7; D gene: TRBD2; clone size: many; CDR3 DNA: TGTGCCAGCAGCTTAGGGCTAGCGGGAGGTAACGAGCAGTACTTC; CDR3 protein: CASSLGLAGGNEQYF
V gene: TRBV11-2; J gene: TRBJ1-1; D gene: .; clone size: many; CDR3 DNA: TGTGCCAGCAACCTACATGGGGTCCGGGCGGGCACTGAAGCTTTCTTT; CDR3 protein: CASNLHGVRAGTEAFF
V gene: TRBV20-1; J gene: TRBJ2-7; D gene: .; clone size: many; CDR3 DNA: TGCAGTGCTAGACAGGCAGGGGGGGCCTACGAGCAGTACTTC; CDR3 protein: CSARQAGGAYEQYF
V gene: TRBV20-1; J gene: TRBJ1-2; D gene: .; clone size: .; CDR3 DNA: TGCAGTGCTAGAGATCTACCGCCCGATAACTATGGCTACACCTTC; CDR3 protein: CSARDLPPDNYGYTF
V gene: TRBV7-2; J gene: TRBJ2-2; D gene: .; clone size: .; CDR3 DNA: TGTGCCAGCAGCCCTACTAGGGACACCGGGGAGCTGTTTTTT; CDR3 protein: CASSPTRDTGELFF
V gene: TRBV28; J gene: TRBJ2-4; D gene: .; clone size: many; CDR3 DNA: TGTGCCAGCGGTCGGAGTAACATTCAGTACTTC; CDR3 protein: CASGRSNIQYF
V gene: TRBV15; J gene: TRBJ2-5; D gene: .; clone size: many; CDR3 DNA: TGTGCCACCAGCAGAGATCGGGGGACTCAAGAGACCCAGTACTTC; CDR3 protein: CATSRDRGTQETQYF
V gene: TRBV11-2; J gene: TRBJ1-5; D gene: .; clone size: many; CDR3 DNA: TGTGCCAGCAGCCGAGACAGAAACAATCAGCCCCAGCATTTT; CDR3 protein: CASSRDRNNQPQHF
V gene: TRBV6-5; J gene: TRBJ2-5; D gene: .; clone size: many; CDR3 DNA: TGTGCCAGCAGTTACAACAGGGTCCAGTACTTC; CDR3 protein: CASSYNRVQYF
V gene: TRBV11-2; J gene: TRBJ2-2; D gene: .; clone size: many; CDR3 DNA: TGTTCCAGCAGTTTTTCGAACACCGGGGAGCTGTTTTTT; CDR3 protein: CSSSFSNTGELFF
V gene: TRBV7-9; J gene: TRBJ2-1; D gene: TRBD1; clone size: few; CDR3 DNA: TGTGCCAGCAGCCGGGGACAGGGGGCGAAGTTCTTC; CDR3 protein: CASSRGQGAKFF
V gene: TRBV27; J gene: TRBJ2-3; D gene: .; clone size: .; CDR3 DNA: TGTGCCAGCAGTTCGATGAGGGGCACAGATACGCAGTATTTT; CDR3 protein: CASSSMRGTDTQYF
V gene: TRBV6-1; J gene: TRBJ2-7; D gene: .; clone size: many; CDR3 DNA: TGTGCCAGCACCCCGCGCGATACGCTCTACGAGCAGTACTTC; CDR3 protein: CASTPRDTLYEQYF
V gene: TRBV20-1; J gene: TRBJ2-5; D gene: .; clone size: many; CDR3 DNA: TGCAGTGCTAGAGATCCGACTCAGGGGGAGACCCAGTACTTC; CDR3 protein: CSARDPTQGETQYF
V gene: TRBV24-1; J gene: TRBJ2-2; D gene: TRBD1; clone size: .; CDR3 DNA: TGTGCCACCAAGGGACAGCCTCACGGGGAGCTGTTTTTT; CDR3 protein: CATKGQPHGELFF
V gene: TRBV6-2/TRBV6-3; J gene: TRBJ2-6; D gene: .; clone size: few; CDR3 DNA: TGTGCCAGCAGTTTCGGACAGTATAGGTCTGGGGCCAACGTCCTGACTTTC; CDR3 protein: CASSFGQYRSGANVLTF
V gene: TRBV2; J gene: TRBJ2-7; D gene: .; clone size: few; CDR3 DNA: TGTGCCAGCAGTGGCCCCTCTGGAGCAGGGTTCGAGCAGTACTTC; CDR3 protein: CASSGPSGAGFEQYF
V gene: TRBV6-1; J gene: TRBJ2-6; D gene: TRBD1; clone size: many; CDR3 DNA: TGTGCCAGCAGTACCGGGACAGGGGGTTCTGGGGCCAACGTCCTGACTTTC; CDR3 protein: CASSTGTGGSGANVLTF
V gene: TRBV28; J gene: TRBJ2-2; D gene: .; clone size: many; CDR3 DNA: TGTGCCAGCAGTACCGGGCAAAACACCGGGGAGCTGTTTTTT; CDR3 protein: CASSTGQNTGELFF
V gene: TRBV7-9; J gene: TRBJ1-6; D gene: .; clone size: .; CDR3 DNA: TGTGCCAGCAGCTTAGATGCGGATTCACCCCTCCACTTT; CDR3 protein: CASSLDADSPLHF
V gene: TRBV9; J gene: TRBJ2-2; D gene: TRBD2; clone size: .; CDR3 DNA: TGTGCCAGCAGCATAAAAACTAGCGGGGTCAACACCGGGGAGCTGTTTTTT; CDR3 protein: CASSIKTSGVNTGELFF
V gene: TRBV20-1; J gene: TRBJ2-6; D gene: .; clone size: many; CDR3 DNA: TGCAGTGCTATCGGTTTCGGGACTGGGGCCAACGTCCTGACTTTC; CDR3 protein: CSAIGFGTGANVLTF
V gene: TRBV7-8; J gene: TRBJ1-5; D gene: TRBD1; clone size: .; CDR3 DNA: TGTGCCAGCAGCCCAGGACAGGGGCATCAGCCCCAGCATTTT; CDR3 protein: CASSPGQGHQPQHF
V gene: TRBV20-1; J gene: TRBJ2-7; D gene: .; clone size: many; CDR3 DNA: TGCAGTGCTTGGTTGACCGGGACCCTCTACGAGCAGTACTTC; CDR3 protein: CSAWLTGTLYEQYF
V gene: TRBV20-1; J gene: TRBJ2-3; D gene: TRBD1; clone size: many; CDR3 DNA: TGCAGTGCCACTAGGCAGGGCAGGGGGCCCACAGATACGCAGTATTTT; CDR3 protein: CSATRQGRGPTDTQYF
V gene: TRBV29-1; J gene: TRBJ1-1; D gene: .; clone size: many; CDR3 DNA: TGCAGCGTTGTGTACGGTGAAGCTTTCTTT; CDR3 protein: CSVVYGEAFF
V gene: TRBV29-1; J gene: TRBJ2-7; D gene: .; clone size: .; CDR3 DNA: TGCAGCGTTTGGATCGGGCTCTCCTACGAGCAGTACTTC; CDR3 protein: CSVWIGLSYEQYF
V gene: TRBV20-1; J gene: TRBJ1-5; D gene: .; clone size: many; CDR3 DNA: TGCAGTGCCATAGCGGTTGATAGCAATCAGCCCCAGCATTTT; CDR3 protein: CSAIAVDSNQPQHF
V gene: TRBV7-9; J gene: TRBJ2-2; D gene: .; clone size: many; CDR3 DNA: TGTGCCAGCAGCTTTAGAGCCGGGGAGCTGTTTTTT; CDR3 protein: CASSFRAGELFF
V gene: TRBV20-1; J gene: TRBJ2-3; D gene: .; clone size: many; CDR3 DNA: TGCAGTGCTAGCCGGGCAGATACGCAGTATTTT; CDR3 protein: CSASRADTQYF
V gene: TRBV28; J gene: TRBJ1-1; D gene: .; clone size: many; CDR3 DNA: TGTGCCAGCAGTACGCCTCAGGGGCTATCAGAAGCTTTCTTT; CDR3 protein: CASSTPQGLSEAFF
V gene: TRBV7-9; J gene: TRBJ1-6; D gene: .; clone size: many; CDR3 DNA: TGTGCCAGCAGCTTACTACAGCTTAATTCACCCCTCCACTTT; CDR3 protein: CASSLLQLNSPLHF
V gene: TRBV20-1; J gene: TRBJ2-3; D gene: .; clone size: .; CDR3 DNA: TGCAGTGCTAGTTCACCCAGCACAGATACGCAGTATTTT; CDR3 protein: CSASSPSTDTQYF
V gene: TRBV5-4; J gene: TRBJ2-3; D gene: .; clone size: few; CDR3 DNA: TGTGCCAGCAGCCATAAAGGACAGCACACAGATACGCAGTATTTT; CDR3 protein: CASSHKGQHTDTQYF
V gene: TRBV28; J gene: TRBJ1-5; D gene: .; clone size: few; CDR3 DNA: TGTGCCAGCAGTCTAGATAATCGGCAGCCCCAGCATTTT; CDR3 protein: CASSLDNRQPQHF
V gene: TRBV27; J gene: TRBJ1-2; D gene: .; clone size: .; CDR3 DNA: TGTGCCAGCAGTCCGACCGGGATCAGGGGACGAGGCTACACCTTC; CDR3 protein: CASSPTGIRGRGYTF